Shown below are 15 T cell receptor beta chains from a single sample sequenced in a study of cytomegalovirus exposure and HLA in healthy donors (TCRdb year 2017). The library was made by the immunoSEQ multiplex PCR assay. TCRdb limited this immuneACCESS table to in-frame rearrangements with V and J called. A share of clones is missing; checked studies link under half to unresolved V genes, and the rest is unexplained. Here the sample has 66,000 or so clones; approximately 97% occur a single time. The ten largest make up 1.5% to 2% of the sample. Sequenced sample: PBMCs. The receptors stem from a woman under 30 in good health and CMV-seropositive.

The J gene is TRBJ2-1, the V gene TRBV6-5; 15 nucleotides line up with TRBD2. The CDR3 consists of 16 residues. Trimming cost V 2 bases and J 7 bases; bases outside gene matches: 3. Germline V gene data show CDR1 as MNHEY and CDR2 as SVGAGI. The CDR3 sequence is CASSYPGTSGRNEQFF. CDR3 in DNA: TGTGCCAGCAGTTACCCCGGGACTAGCGGGAGGAATGAGCAGTTCTTC.

In this sample, this clone turned up once. V is TRBV2 and J is TRBJ2-2; the match to TRBD2 covers 8 bases. The CDR3 sequence is 16 residues long. V gave up 3 bases and J gave up 3 bases; unmatched junction bases: 6. Germline values: CDR1 SNHLY, CDR2 FYNNEI. The CDR3 here is CASSDLTSVHTGELFF. Here the CDR3 DNA reads TGTGCCAGCAGTGATTTGACTAGCGTCCACACCGGGGAGCTGTTTTTT.

The chain recombines TRBV29-1 with TRBJ2-6; D is undetermined. The V gene's germline CDR1 is SQVTM and CDR2 ANQGSEA. The V and J ends lost 5 bases and 5 bases respectively, with 19 bases between them. The CDR3 length is 16 residues. CDR3 protein: CSVTCVLQSRANVLTF. The CDR3 bases are TGCAGCGTTACCTGTGTACTACAAAGTCGGGCCAACGTCCTGACTTTC.

The chain uses TRBV2 and TRBJ1-2, with D possibly matching TRBD1 (5 bases). Germline V gene data show CDR1 as SNHLY and CDR2 as FYNNEI. V dropped 6 bases and J dropped 4 bases, with 12 bases sitting between them. The CDR3 length is 13 residues. This CDR3 reads CASSPGTGYGYTF. CDR3 sequence (DNA): TGTGCCAGCAGCCCCGGGACTGGCTATGGCTACACCTTC.

The chain combines TRBV11-2 with TRBJ2-7; 7 bases are a match to TRBD1. Per the germline V gene, CDR1 is SGHAT and CDR2 is FQNNGV. This CDR3 spans 13 amino acids. V lost 5 bases, J lost 4 bases, and 5 bases stayed unmatched. This chain's CDR3 is CASSNGQEYEQYF. The CDR3, as DNA: TGTGCCAGCAGCAACGGACAGGAATACGAGCAGTACTTC. The full variable domain, completed using reference TRBV11-2 and TRBJ2-7, is EAGVAQSPRYKIIEKRQSVAFWCNPISGHATLYWYQQILGQGPKLLIQFQNNGVVDDSQLPKDRFSAERLKGVDSTLKIQPAKLEDSAVYLCASSNGQEYEQYFGPGTRLTVT.

Only one count was recorded for this clone. V gene TRBV28 combines with J gene TRBJ2-7, with a tentative D call TRBD1 (5 bases). The CDR3 contains 17 residues. Germline V gene sequence: CDR1 MDHEN, CDR2 SYDVKM. Between the trimmed V and J ends, which lost 3 bases and 3 bases, there was a span of 21 bases. The CDR3, as DNA: TGTGCCAGCAGTTTGGGGCAGGTATTTGGTTTGGGCTACGAGCAGTACTTC. Its protein is CASSLGQVFGLGYEQYF.

The chain is built from TRBV7-9 and TRBJ1-2; 10 bases match TRBD1. V shed 5 bases and J 7 bases; nucleotides not matched to a gene: 7. CDR1 is SEHNR and CDR2 is FQNEAQ in the germline V gene (reference sequence). CDR3 length: 14 amino acids. The CDR3 bases are TGTGCCAGCAGCCCCTGGACAGGGGGGGGTGGCTACACCTTC. This codes for CASSPWTGGGGYTF. Full variable domain (remainder filled in from reference TRBV7-9 and TRBJ1-2): DTGVSQNPRHKITKRGQNVTFRCDPISEHNRLYWYRQTLGQGPEFLTYFQNEAQLEKSRLLSDRFSAERPKGSFSTLEIQRTEQGDSAMYLCASSPWTGGGGYTFGSGTRLTVV.

The chain carries TRBV2 and TRBJ2-4; 11 positions match TRBD2. Germline loops: CDR1 SNHLY, CDR2 FYNNEI. The CDR3 is made up of 18 amino acids. The V and J ends lost 3 bases and 0 bases, in that order; junction bases with no gene match: 7. The CDR3 sequence is CASSDLTSGIQAKNIQYF. CDR3 DNA: TGTGCCAGCAGTGATTTGACTAGCGGGATCCAAGCCAAAAACATTCAGTACTTC.

In its sample, this clone was seen once. V is TRBV19 and J is TRBJ2-3; 14 bases align to TRBD2. CDR3 length: 18 amino acids. V gave up 5 bases and J gave up 6 bases; unmatched junction bases: 13. CDR1 LNHDA and CDR2 SQIVND come from the germline V gene (reference sequence). CDR3 region: CASSAKTGLAGVTDTQYF. CDR3 coding DNA: TGTGCCAGTAGTGCCAAAACGGGACTAGCGGGAGTAACGGATACGCAGTATTTT.

The CDR3 reads CASSLDGTANEKLFF. In nucleotides, the CDR3 is TGTGCCAGCAGCTTAGATGGGACAGCTAATGAAAAACTGTTTTTT. The V call is TRBV11-2, the J call TRBJ1-4; 7 nucleotides align to TRBD1. The CDR3 runs 15 residues. Germline V gene data show CDR1 as SGHAT and CDR2 as FQNNGV. Trimming took 0 bases from V and 3 from J; bases not matched to a gene: 1.

The rearrangement links TRBV19 to TRBJ2-5; 7 bases map to TRBD1. The CDR3 loop spans 10 amino acids. Per the germline V gene, CDR1 is LNHDA and CDR2 is SQIVND (reference sequence). V dropped 9 bases and J dropped 5; count of bases not matched to a gene: 0. CDR3 sequence: CASRGETQYF. The CDR3, as DNA: TGTGCCAGCAGGGGGGAGACCCAGTACTTC.

This chain's CDR3 is CASSVSGGQYGYTF. In nucleotides, the CDR3 is TGTGCCAGCAGCGTATCCGGGGGACAGTATGGCTACACCTTC. The V and J genes are TRBV9 and TRBJ1-2, with 7 bases matching TRBD1. Germline V gene data show CDR1 as SGDLS and CDR2 as YYNGEE. After removal of 1 base from V and 5 bases from J, the junction contained 5 bases not matched to a gene. This CDR3 region has 14 residues. Together with reference TRBV9 and TRBJ1-2, the CDR3 gives the full variable domain: DSGVTQTPKHLITATGQRVTLRCSPRSGDLSVYWYQQSLDQGLQFLIQYYNGEERAKGNILERFSAQQFPDLHSELNLSSLELGDSALYFCASSVSGGQYGYTFGSGTRLTVV.

The rearrangement joins TRBV28 to TRBJ2-1; TRBD2 agrees at 8 bases. V trimming: 5 bases; J trimming: 10 bases; junction bases outside the gene matches: 25. The V gene's germline CDR1 is MDHEN and CDR2 SYDVKM. The CDR3 runs 19 residues. The CDR3 reads CASSPPGTSRATRGWEQFF. CDR3 nucleotides: TGTGCCAGCAGTCCTCCCGGGACTAGTCGCGCAACAAGGGGATGGGAGCAGTTCTTC.

V and J are TRBV20-1 and TRBJ2-5; no definite D call. The ends were cut back, 0 bases at V and 7 bases at J, with 3 bases in the middle. This CDR3 spans 10 amino acids. The V gene's germline CDR1 is DFQATT and CDR2 SNEGSKA (reference sequence). CDR3 coding DNA: TGCAGTGCTAGAGAGGCGACCCAGTACTTC. The encoded protein is CSAREATQYF.

The chain recombines TRBV30 with TRBJ2-1; tentatively, D is TRBD2 (5 bases). CDR1 and CDR2 (germline): GTSNPN, SVGIG (reference sequence). Deletions cut 2 bases from V and 5 bases from J, with 7 bases between. The CDR3 spans 12 residues. The CDR3 reads CAWSYGNNEQFF. CDR3 bases: TGTGCCTGGAGTTACGGGAACAATGAGCAGTTCTTC.